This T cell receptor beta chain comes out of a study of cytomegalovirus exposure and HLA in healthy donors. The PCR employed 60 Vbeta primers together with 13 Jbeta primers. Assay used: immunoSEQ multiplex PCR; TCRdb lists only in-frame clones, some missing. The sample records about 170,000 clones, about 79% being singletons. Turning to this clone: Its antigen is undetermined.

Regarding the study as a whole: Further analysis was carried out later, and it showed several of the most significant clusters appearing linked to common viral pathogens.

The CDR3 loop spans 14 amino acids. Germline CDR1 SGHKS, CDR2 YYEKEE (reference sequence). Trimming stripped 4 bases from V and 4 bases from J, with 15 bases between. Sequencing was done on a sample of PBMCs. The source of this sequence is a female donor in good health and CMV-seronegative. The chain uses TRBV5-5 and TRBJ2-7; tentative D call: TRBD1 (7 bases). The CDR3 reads CASSLRGEAYEQYF. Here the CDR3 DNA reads TGTGCCAGCAGCCTCAGGGGGGAGGCGTACGAGCAGTACTTC.